The 31 T cell receptor beta chains below all came from one sample that was sequenced in a study of response to subunit inactivated influenza vaccine. TCRdb reanalysed the RT-PCR reads using MiXCR and keeps one entry per CDR3 protein. The data show approximately 200,000 distinct CDR3 sequences, with approximately 15% seen just once and 26% held by the top ten. The sample here was CD8+ T cells sorted from PBMCs, taken approximately 5 days after vaccination. The receptor source for this set is a man in his forties or fifties who received an inactivated influenza vaccine.

There are a few counts of this clonotype. The V and J genes are TRBV9 and TRBJ2-7; D perhaps matches TRBD2 (5 bases). The CDR3 has 12 amino acids. The germline V and J ends were trimmed by 7 bases and 4 bases, with 12 bases remaining between them. Germline loops: CDR1 SGDLS, CDR2 YYNGEE. DNA for the CDR3: TGTGCCAGCGGCGGGTTAGATTACGAGCAGTACTTC. Its protein is CASGGLDYEQYF.

The J gene is TRBJ2-1, the V gene TRBV9; the match to TRBD1 covers 9 bases. The ends lost 3 bases at V and 2 bases at J; junction bases unmatched: 9. The CDR3 contains 17 residues. The germline V gene has CDR1 SGDLS and CDR2 YYNGEE. CDR3: CASSASPQGAAYNEQFF. CDR3 DNA sequence: TGTGCCAGCAGCGCTAGCCCACAGGGGGCCGCCTACAATGAGCAGTTCTTC. Based on the CDR3 plus reference TRBV9 and TRBJ2-1, the full variable domain is DSGVTQTPKHLITATGQRVTLRCSPRSGDLSVYWYQQSLDQGLQFLIQYYNGEERAKGNILERFSAQQFPDLHSELNLSSLELGDSALYFCASSASPQGAAYNEQFFGPGTRLTVL.

This clonotype has only a few counts. The chain recombines TRBV4-3 with TRBJ2-2; D remains ambiguous. CDR3 length: 14 residues. Germline loops: CDR1 LGHNA, CDR2 YSLEER. V lost 1 base and J 7 bases, leaving 10 bases between the germline ends. CDR3 in amino acids: CASSQGAGVGELFF. Written as DNA, the CDR3 is TGCGCCAGCAGCCAAGGTGCCGGCGTCGGGGAGCTGTTTTTT.

J is TRBJ2-2 and V is TRBV20-1; perhaps TRBD1 as D (6 bases). V lost 3 bases to trimming and J lost 2 bases, with 13 bases between them. The CDR3 consists of 15 residues. Germline values: CDR1 DFQATT, CDR2 SNEGSKA (reference sequence). In DNA form, the CDR3 reads TGCAGTGCTAGTAACAGGGCGCTCAACACCGGGGAGCTGTTTTTT. Protein product: CSASNRALNTGELFF.

This clonotype showed up many times. This chain uses TRBV6-1 with TRBJ1-2, with D possibly matching TRBD1 (6 bases). CDR1 MNHNS and CDR2 SASEGT come from the germline V gene. V was shortened by 8 bases and J by 3 bases, with 13 bases between the two germline ends. The length of the CDR3 is 13 residues. The CDR3 sequence is CASLDRLHYGYTF. In nucleotides, the CDR3 is TGTGCCAGCCTCGACAGGCTTCACTATGGCTACACCTTC.

The table lists this clonotype with a few counts. The chain is built from TRBV9 and TRBJ2-3; 9 nucleotides match TRBD2. Germline lookup yields CDR1 SGDLS and CDR2 YYNGEE. After removal of 4 bases from V and 5 bases from J, the junction contained 8 bases not matched to a gene. The CDR3 totals 15 residues. This CDR3 is CASSPAGGAGDTQYF. For the CDR3, the DNA is TGTGCCAGCAGCCCAGCGGGAGGTGCAGGAGATACGCAGTATTTT.

The rearrangement uses TRBV12-3 or TRBV12-4 and TRBJ2-3; 8 nucleotides align to TRBD2. Trimming took 5 bases from V and 3 from J; bases not matched to a gene: 4. This CDR3 contains 14 residues. As DNA, the CDR3 is TGTGCCAGCAGTGAGACTAGCGAGACAGATACGCAGTATTTT. Protein product: CASSETSETDTQYF.

The chain is built from TRBV5-1 and TRBJ2-7; perhaps TRBD2 as D (7 bases). The CDR3 is made up of 14 amino acids. The V gene lost 0 bases and the J gene lost 5 bases, with 12 bases spanning the gap. Germline V gene lookup returns CDR1 SGHRS and CDR2 YFSETQ. The CDR3 spells CASSLGRGPNEQYF. In DNA, the CDR3 is TGCGCCAGCAGCTTGGGGCGGGGGCCCAACGAGCAGTACTTC.

This clonotype has more than one count but fewer than ten. This chain connects TRBV16 to TRBJ2-7, with 9 bases lining up with TRBD2. After removal of 3 bases from V and 3 bases from J, the junction contained 9 bases not matched to a gene. Per the germline V gene, CDR1 is KGHSY and CDR2 is FQNENV. This CDR3 has 16 amino acids. The chain's CDR3 is CASSHLAGLANYEQYF. In DNA form, the CDR3 reads TGTGCCAGCAGCCACCTGGCTGGACTAGCGAACTACGAGCAGTACTTC.

V and J are TRBV7-8 and TRBJ2-7; a possible D gene is TRBD1 (5 bases). The CDR3 runs 13 residues. CDR1 is SGHVS and CDR2 is FQNEAQ in the germline V gene. V was pared by 1 base and J by 5 bases, with 9 bases between. The CDR3 sequence: CASSLGRQNEQYF. DNA for the CDR3: TGTGCCAGCAGCTTAGGGCGACAGAACGAGCAGTACTTC.

The table lists this clonotype with a few counts. The rearrangement joins TRBV12-3 or TRBV12-4 to TRBJ2-7; either TRBD1 or TRBD2 may fit D (5 bases each). The ends were cut back, 4 bases at V and 3 bases at J, with 16 bases in the middle. This CDR3 spans 15 amino acids. The CDR3 region has the DNA TGTGCCAGCAGTTCCCGGGACCTTGAGAACTACGAGCAGTACTTC. Translating it yields CASSSRDLENYEQYF.

In its sample, this clonotype was seen a few times. V usage is TRBV7-2 and J usage is TRBJ2-7; D may match TRBD1 or TRBD2 (6 bases each). V dropped 5 bases and J dropped 2 bases, with 19 bases sitting between them. Germline V CDR1 and CDR2: SGHTA, FQGNSA. The CDR3 is 16 amino acids. The DNA for the CDR3 is TGTGCCAGCAGCATCCCGCTAGGGGGGCCCCCCTACGAGCAGTACTTC. It encodes CASSIPLGGPPYEQYF.

The CDR3 DNA reads TGTGCCAGCAGCTTTCCGCCCACCGGGGAGCTGTTTTTT. Translated: CASSFPPTGELFF. The chain links TRBV7-9 to TRBJ2-2; D remains unclear. Germline V gene lookup returns CDR1 SEHNR and CDR2 FQNEAQ (reference sequence). There are 13 residues in the CDR3. Trimming shortened V by 3 bases and J by 4 bases, and 6 bases separated the two germline ends.

This chain uses TRBV7-9 with TRBJ2-7; TRBD1 is a possible D gene (6 bases). This CDR3 region has 14 residues. Trimming took off 3 bases at V and 3 bases at J, with 12 bases between the two ends. Germline V CDR1 and CDR2: SEHNR, FQNEAQ (reference sequence). The CDR3 nucleotides are TGTGCCAGCAGCTTCACAGGGCCAAACTACGAGCAGTACTTC. Its translation is CASSFTGPNYEQYF.

This clonotype was detected a few times. The J gene is TRBJ2-3, the V gene TRBV5-6; the match to TRBD1 covers 7 bases. From germline, CDR1 is SGHDT and CDR2 YYEEEE. V was pared by 0 bases and J by 11 bases, with 3 bases of the junction left unmatched. This CDR3 is built from 12 residues. The CDR3 coding sequence is TGTGCCAGCAGCTTGGGCGCAGGGGGGCAGTATTTT. This translates into CASSLGAGGQYF. The full variable domain, completed using reference TRBV5-6 and TRBJ2-3, is DAGVTQSPTHLIKTRGQQVTLRCSPKSGHDTVSWYQQALGQGPQFIFQYYEEEERQRGNFPDRFSGHQFPNYSSELNVNALLLGDSALYLCASSLGAGGQYFGPGTRLTVL.

This clonotype was recorded only once. The chain employs TRBV3-1 and TRBJ2-1; no clear D gene. The V gene lost 8 bases and the J gene lost 2 bases, with 10 bases spanning the gap. This CDR3 has 13 residues. The germline CDR1 and CDR2 sequences are LGHDT and YNNKEL (reference sequence). CDR3 protein: CASQLGTYNEQFF. In DNA form, the CDR3 reads TGTGCCAGCCAGTTAGGGACCTACAATGAGCAGTTCTTC.

The chain joins TRBV5-1 to TRBJ2-1; tentative D call: TRBD1 (6 bases). The CDR3 is 14 amino acids. Trimming stripped 2 bases from V and 4 bases from J, with 10 bases between. Germline assignment: CDR1 SGHRS and CDR2 YFSETQ. The CDR3 protein is CASSLQGLYNEQFF. In DNA form, the CDR3 reads TGCGCCAGCAGCTTACAGGGATTATACAATGAGCAGTTCTTC.

This chain joins TRBV9 and TRBJ2-6; D gene ambiguous. CDR1 SGDLS and CDR2 YYNGEE come from the germline V gene. The length of the CDR3 is 16 residues. Trimming left V 0 bases short and J 0 bases short, with 7 bases between. CDR3: CASSVAWRSGANVLTF. Here the CDR3 DNA reads TGTGCCAGCAGCGTAGCTTGGCGCTCTGGGGCCAACGTCCTGACTTTC.

This clonotype was counted between two and nine times. The rearrangement joins TRBV4-1 to TRBJ1-4; 7 nucleotides line up with TRBD1. The germline V gene has CDR1 MGHRA and CDR2 YSYEKL. V was pared by 0 bases and J by 4 bases, with 2 bases of the junction left unmatched. The CDR3 runs to 15 residues. The CDR3 DNA is TGCGCCAGCAGCCAAGAAGGGACAGATAATGAAAAACTGTTTTTT. Encoded protein: CASSQEGTDNEKLFF.

In its sample, this clonotype was seen a few times. V usage is TRBV28 and J usage is TRBJ1-5; D perhaps matches TRBD1 (6 bases). There are 14 residues in the CDR3. V lost 6 bases and J lost 1, with 10 bases in between. Germline lookup yields CDR1 MDHEN and CDR2 SYDVKM. The CDR3 region has the DNA TGTGCCAGCAGACGGACAGAGAGCAATCAGCCCCAGCATTTT. Its translation: CASRRTESNQPQHF.

The chain links TRBV19 to TRBJ1-2; tentatively, D is TRBD1 (5 bases). V lost 8 bases to trimming and J lost 4 bases, with 8 bases between them. This CDR3 spans 11 amino acids. The germline V gene encodes CDR1 LNHDA and CDR2 SQIVND (reference sequence). CDR3 protein: CASGAGYGYTF. The CDR3 DNA reads TGTGCCAGTGGGGCGGGCTATGGCTACACCTTC.

This clonotype was found a few times. This chain uses TRBV7-9 with TRBJ2-5, with TRBD1 identical over 7 bases. Germline CDR1 SEHNR, CDR2 FQNEAQ (reference sequence). Trimming cost V 6 bases and J 5 bases; bases outside gene matches: 15. CDR3 length: 16 amino acids. CDR3 nucleotides: TGTGCCAGCAGGAATCGTCCGGGACAGAGAAACGAGACCCAGTACTTC. Its protein product is CASRNRPGQRNETQYF.

On this clonotype: The junction and the germline gene differ at one end; a read error may be behind it. The rearrangement joins TRBV20-1 to TRBJ2-5; TRBD2 matches at 7 bases. The CDR3 consists of 15 residues. From germline, CDR1 is DFQATT and CDR2 SNEGSKA (reference sequence). CDR3 loop: CCARDLSGVGETQYF. The CDR3 DNA is TGCTGTGCTAGAGATCTAAGCGGGGTCGGAGAGACCCAGTACTTC.

The V call is TRBV12-3 or TRBV12-4, the J call TRBJ2-7; D call uncertain. Trimming shortened V by 4 bases and J by 3 bases, and 7 bases separated the two germline ends. The CDR3 runs 12 residues. The CDR3 reads CASSYVFYEQYF. In DNA, the CDR3 is TGTGCCAGCAGTTATGTATTCTACGAGCAGTACTTC.

J is TRBJ1-2 and V is TRBV7-2, with D perhaps matching TRBD1 (5 bases). The germline CDR1 and CDR2 sequences are SGHTA and FQGNSA. Trimming removed 0 bases at V and 3 bases at J, with 8 bases between. The CDR3 is 14 amino acids. CDR3 region: CASSLAGEDYGYTF. The CDR3 DNA follows: TGTGCCAGCAGCTTAGCAGGGGAGGACTATGGCTACACCTTC.

The V and J genes are TRBV19 and TRBJ1-1; 9 bases agree with TRBD1. The CDR3 length is 17 residues. Germline V gene lookup returns CDR1 LNHDA and CDR2 SQIVND (reference sequence). V lost 4 bases and J lost 2; bases outside the gene matches: 11. CDR3 DNA: TGTGCCAGTAGTACCCGTCGAGGACAGGGGATTAACACTGAAGCTTTCTTT. Its translation is CASSTRRGQGINTEAFF.

This chain connects TRBV12-3 or TRBV12-4 to TRBJ1-5; D unclear. The CDR3 consists of 17 residues. V was trimmed by 1 base and J by 0 bases, leaving 13 bases between them. CDR3 protein: CASSLGASKYSNQPQHF. In nucleotides, the CDR3 is TGTGCCAGCAGTTTAGGTGCCTCTAAGTATAGCAATCAGCCCCAGCATTTT.

This clonotype has a handful of counts. This chain uses TRBV7-9 with TRBJ1-6; unclear D gene. Per germline, CDR1 SEHNR and CDR2 FQNEAQ (reference sequence). The CDR3 runs to 14 residues. V was trimmed by 0 bases and J by 9 bases, leaving 9 bases between them. This chain's CDR3 is CASSLAMSGSPLHF. CDR3 sequence (DNA): TGTGCCAGCAGCTTAGCCATGTCGGGTTCACCCCTCCACTTT.

Note on this clonotype: The junction differs from germline at one of its ends, possibly a read error. The rearrangement joins TRBV20-1 to TRBJ2-4, with 7 bases aligning to TRBD1. CDR1 DFQATT and CDR2 SNEGSKA come from the germline V gene (reference sequence). The CDR3 is 15 amino acids. Written as DNA, the CDR3 is TGCAGTGCTAGGGGGCCGAGGGGGCCCAAAAACATTCGGTACTTC. It codes for CSARGPRGPKNIRYF.

This chain links TRBV5-6 with TRBJ2-2, with D possibly TRBD2 on 5 matching bases. Germline lookup yields CDR1 SGHDT and CDR2 YYEEEE. The V gene lost 4 bases and the J gene lost 4 bases, with 8 bases spanning the gap. The CDR3 runs to 13 residues. The CDR3 nucleotides are TGTGCCAGCAGCGAGGGTGGCACCGGGGAGCTGTTTTTT. Its protein product is CASSEGGTGELFF.

This clonotype was counted a few times. This chain joins TRBV21-1 and TRBJ2-5; the listed D gene, TRBD1, was not tested against the DNA. TRBV21-1 is assigned pseudogene status. The CDR3 sequence is 17 residues long. The chain's CDR3 is CASGLTGGGSTGETQYF. The CDR3 DNA follows: TGTGCCAGCGGATTAACAGGGGGCGGTTCGACCGGCGAGACCCAGTACTTC.